What follows describes a single TCR beta chain. These data belong to a study of blood T cell repertoires in COVID-19. Study details: Specimens from acute and convalescent COVID-19 originated in the United States, Italy and Spain. PBMCs, B-cell-depleted T cells, or T cells provided the cDNA or gDNA that made up the material.

Germline loops: CDR1 LNHDA, CDR2 SQIVND (reference sequence). With 5 bases clipped from V and 1 base from J, the junction kept 6 bases outside the gene matches. This CDR3 has 15 amino acids. Per the authors' pipeline: Using reference gene primer amplification, nucleated cell counts were estimated. The repertoire was sequenced with immunoSEQ multiplex PCR; TCRdb's copy has only in-frame clones and lacks some. V, J and clone size are taken as reported in that table, and D and trimming were inferred from the DNA itself. Of hundreds of thousands of clones in the sample, about 83% are singletons; the top ten hold about 2.3%.

The chain employs TRBV19 and TRBJ1-1, with 8 bases that match TRBD1. The sequenced sample was peripheral blood. The TCR originated in a woman aged 40-49 years with active or convalescent COVID-19. CDR3 sequence reads: CASSLRTGRNTEAFF. The DNA for the CDR3 is TGTGCCAGTAGTCTACGGACAGGGAGGAACACTGAAGCTTTCTTT.